The clone carrying this T cell receptor beta chain was detected only once. This record comes from a study of cytomegalovirus exposure and HLA in healthy donors. Germline trimming cut 7 bases from V and 8 bases from J; bases unmatched to any gene: 9. CDR1 LNHDA and CDR2 SQIVND come from the germline V gene (reference sequence). This CDR3 spans 14 amino acids. It was with 60 Vbeta and 13 Jbeta primers that the PCR ran. Some clones are missing from TCRdb's copy, which holds only in-frame ones; the method was immunoSEQ multiplex PCR. This sample carries 110,000 or so clones, over 60% of them seen once, and the ten largest clones take 5.8%.

Source material: PBMCs. The V and J genes are TRBV19 and TRBJ1-4; 8 bases match TRBD1. The clonotype was recovered from a man younger than 30 in good health and CMV-seropositive. The CDR3 region is CASIGGAGGEKLFF. The CDR3 DNA follows: TGTGCCAGTATTGGGGGCGCAGGGGGCGAAAAACTGTTTTTT.